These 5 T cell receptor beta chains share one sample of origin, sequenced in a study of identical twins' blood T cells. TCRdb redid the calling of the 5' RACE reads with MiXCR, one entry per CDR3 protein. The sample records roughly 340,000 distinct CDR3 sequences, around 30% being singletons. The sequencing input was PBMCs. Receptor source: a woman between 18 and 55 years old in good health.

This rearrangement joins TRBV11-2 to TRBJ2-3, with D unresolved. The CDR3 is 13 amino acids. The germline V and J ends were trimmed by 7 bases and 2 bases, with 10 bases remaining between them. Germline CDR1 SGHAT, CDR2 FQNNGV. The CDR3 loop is CASNYPNTDTQYF. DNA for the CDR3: TGTGCCAGCAACTACCCTAACACAGATACGCAGTATTTT.

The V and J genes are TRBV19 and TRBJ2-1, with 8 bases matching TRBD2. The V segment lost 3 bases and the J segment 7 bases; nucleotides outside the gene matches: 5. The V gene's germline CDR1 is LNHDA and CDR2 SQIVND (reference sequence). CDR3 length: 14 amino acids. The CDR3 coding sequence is TGTGCCAGTAGTATGGGCGGGAGGAGGAATGAGCAGTTCTTC. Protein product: CASSMGGRRNEQFF. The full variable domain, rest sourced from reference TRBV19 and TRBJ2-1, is DGGITQSPKYLFRKEGQNVTLSCEQNLNHDAMYWYRQDPGQGLRLIYYSQIVNDFQKGDIAEGYSVSREKKESFPLTVTSAQKNPTAFYLCASSMGGRRNEQFFGPGTRLTVL.

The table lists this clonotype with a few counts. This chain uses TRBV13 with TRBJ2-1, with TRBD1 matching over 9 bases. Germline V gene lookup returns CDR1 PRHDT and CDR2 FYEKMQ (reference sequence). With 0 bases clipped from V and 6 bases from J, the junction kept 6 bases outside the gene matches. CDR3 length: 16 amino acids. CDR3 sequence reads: CASSLGVADRGNEQFF. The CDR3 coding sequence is TGTGCCAGCAGCTTAGGGGTAGCGGACAGGGGCAATGAGCAGTTCTTC.

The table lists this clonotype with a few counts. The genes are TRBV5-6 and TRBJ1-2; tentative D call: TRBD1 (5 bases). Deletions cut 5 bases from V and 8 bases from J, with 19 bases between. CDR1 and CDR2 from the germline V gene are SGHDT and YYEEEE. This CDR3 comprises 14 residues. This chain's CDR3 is CASSSGTPVPGYTF. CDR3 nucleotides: TGTGCCAGCAGTTCAGGGACCCCAGTTCCCGGCTACACCTTC.

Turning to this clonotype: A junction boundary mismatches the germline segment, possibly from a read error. DNA of the CDR3: TGTGCCGGCAGCTTAGTTTCCGGGAACACTGAAGCTTTCTTT. It yields the protein CAGSLVSGNTEAFF. This chain uses TRBV7-8 with TRBJ1-1, with D unresolved. There are 14 residues in the CDR3. Germline CDR1 and CDR2: SGHVS and FQNEAQ.